This T cell receptor beta chain appears in the sequencing data of a study of cytomegalovirus exposure and HLA in healthy donors. General study points: Based on reports, TCR beta sequences accurately predicted HLA-A and HLA-B alleles for most subjects.

V dropped 5 bases and J dropped 3 bases, with 11 bases sitting between them. There are 14 residues in the CDR3. In germline, CDR1 is LNHDA, CDR2 SQIVND (reference sequence). Likely unrecorded immune exposures existed in these nominally healthy donors. This clone came up once. Its antigen is undetermined. 13 Jbeta primers and 60 Vbeta primers were used for the PCR. Some clones are missing from TCRdb's copy, which holds only in-frame ones; the method was immunoSEQ multiplex PCR. The sample has approximately 110,000 clones, around 78% seen once; the top ten hold 1.9%. The TCR comes from a middle-aged man in good health and CMV-seronegative. The chain joins TRBV19 to TRBJ2-1; D possibly corresponds to TRBD1 (5 bases). Sequencing was performed on PBMCs. The CDR3 protein is CASSSPDSYNEQFF. Written as DNA, the CDR3 is TGTGCCAGTAGTTCCCCCGACAGCTACAATGAGCAGTTCTTC.